This T cell receptor (beta chain) was observed in a study of blood T cell repertoires in COVID-19. Study information: The United States, Italy and Spain were the sources of the acute and convalescent COVID-19 samples. PBMCs, B-cell-depleted T cells, or T cells provided the cDNA or gDNA that made up the material.

Per germline, CDR1 SGDLS and CDR2 YYNGEE. V lost 3 bases, J lost 9 bases, and 10 bases lay in between. There are 12 residues in the CDR3. In the authors' workflow: Amplification from reference gene primers served as the basis for estimated nucleated cell counts. Only in-frame clones appear in the TCRdb table, and some are missing; sequencing was by immunoSEQ multiplex PCR. Clone size and V and J calls were adopted from that table, with D and trimming inferred from the DNA. The repertoire holds tens of thousands of clones, with more than 65% as singletons. Sequenced sample: peripheral blood. The chain combines TRBV9 with TRBJ2-1; D not certain. This TCR was recovered from a man in his fifties or sixties with acute or convalescent COVID-19. DNA of the CDR3: TGTGCCAGCAGCGCCTCTGCCGGTGAGCAGTTCTTC. Translation: CASSASAGEQFF.